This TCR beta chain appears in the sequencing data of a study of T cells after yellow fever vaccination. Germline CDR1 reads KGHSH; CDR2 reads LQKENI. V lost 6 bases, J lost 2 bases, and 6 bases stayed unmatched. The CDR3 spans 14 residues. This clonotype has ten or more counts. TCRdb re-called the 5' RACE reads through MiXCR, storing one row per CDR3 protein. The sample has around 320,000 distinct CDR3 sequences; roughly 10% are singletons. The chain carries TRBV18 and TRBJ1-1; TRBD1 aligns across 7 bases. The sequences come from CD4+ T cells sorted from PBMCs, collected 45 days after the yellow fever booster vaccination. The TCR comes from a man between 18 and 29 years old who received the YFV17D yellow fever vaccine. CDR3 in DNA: TGTGCCAGCTCCCCGGGACAGTCAAACACTGAAGCTTTCTTT. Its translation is CASSPGQSNTEAFF.